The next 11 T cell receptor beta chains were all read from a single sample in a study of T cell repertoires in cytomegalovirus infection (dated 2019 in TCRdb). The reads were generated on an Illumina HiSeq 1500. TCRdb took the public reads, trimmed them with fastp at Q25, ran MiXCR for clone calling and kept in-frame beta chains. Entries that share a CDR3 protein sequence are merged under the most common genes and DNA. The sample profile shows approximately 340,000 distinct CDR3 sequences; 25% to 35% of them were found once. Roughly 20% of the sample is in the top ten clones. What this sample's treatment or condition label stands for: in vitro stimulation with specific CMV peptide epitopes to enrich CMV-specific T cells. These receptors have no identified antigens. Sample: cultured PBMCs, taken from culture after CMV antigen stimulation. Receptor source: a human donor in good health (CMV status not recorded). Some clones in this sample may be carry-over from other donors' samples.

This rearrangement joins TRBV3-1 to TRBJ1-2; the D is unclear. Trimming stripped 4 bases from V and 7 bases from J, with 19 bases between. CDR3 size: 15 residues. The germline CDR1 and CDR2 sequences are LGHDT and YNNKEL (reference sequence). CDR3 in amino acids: CASSPLGTVASGYTF. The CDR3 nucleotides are TGTGCCAGCAGCCCCCTAGGTACAGTGGCTAGTGGCTACACCTTC.

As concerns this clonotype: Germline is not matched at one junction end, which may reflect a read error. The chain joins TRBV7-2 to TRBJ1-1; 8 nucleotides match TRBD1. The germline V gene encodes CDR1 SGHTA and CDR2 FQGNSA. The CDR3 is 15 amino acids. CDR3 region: CASNLVAGGSGEAFF. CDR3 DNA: TGTGCCAGCAACTTAGTTGCAGGGGGCTCGGGTGAAGCTTTCTTT.

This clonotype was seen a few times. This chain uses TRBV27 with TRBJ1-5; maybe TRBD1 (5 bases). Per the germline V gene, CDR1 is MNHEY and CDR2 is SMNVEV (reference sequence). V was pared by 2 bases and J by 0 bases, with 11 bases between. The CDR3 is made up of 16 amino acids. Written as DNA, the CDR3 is TGTGCCAGCAGTTTAAGGGGAACTTATAGCAATCAGCCCCAGCATTTT. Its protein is CASSLRGTYSNQPQHF.

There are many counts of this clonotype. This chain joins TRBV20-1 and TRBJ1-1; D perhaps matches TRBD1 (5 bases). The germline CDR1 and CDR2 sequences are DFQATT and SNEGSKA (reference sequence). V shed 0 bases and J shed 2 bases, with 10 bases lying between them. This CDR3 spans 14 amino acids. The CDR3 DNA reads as TGCAGTGCTAGAGATCCGACAGCTAACACTGAAGCTTTCTTT. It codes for CSARDPTANTEAFF.

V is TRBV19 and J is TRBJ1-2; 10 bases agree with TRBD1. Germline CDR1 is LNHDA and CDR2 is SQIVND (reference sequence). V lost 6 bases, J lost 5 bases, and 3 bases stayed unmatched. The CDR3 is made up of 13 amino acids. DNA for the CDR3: TGTGCCAGTAGGGAGGGACAGGGGTATGGCTACACCTTC. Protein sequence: CASREGQGYGYTF. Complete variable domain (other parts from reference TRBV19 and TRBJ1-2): DGGITQSPKYLFRKEGQNVTLSCEQNLNHDAMYWYRQDPGQGLRLIYYSQIVNDFQKGDIAEGYSVSREKKESFPLTVTSAQKNPTAFYLCASREGQGYGYTFGSGTRLTVV.

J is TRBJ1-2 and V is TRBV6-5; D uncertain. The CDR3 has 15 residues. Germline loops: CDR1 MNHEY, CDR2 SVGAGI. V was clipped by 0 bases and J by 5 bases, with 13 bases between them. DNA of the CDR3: TGTGCCAGCAGTTACTCGGGTCGGGGATTATATGGCTACACCTTC. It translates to CASSYSGRGLYGYTF.

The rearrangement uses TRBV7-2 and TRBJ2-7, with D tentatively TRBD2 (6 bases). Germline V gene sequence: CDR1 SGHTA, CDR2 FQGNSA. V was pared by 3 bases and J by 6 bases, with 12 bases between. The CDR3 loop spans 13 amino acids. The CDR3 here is CASSFEVGGEQYF. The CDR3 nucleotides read TGTGCCAGCAGCTTCGAGGTGGGGGGCGAGCAGTACTTC.

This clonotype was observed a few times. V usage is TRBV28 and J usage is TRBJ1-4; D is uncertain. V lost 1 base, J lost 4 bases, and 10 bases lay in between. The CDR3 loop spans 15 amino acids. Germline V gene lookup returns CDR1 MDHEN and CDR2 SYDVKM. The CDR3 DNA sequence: TGTGCCAGCAGTTTATTTGGCAGTCTTAATGAAAAACTGTTTTTT. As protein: CASSLFGSLNEKLFF.

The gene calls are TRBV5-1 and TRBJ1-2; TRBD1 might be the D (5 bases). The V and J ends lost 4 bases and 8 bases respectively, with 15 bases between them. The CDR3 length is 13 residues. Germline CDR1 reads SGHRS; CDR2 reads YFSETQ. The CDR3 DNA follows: TGCGCCAGCAGCGGGGGTGTGGGAAACGGCTACACCTTC. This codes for CASSGGVGNGYTF.

CDR3 bases: TGTGCCAGCAGTTTAAGGGGGTTGAACACTGAAGCTTTCTTT. Translating it yields CASSLRGLNTEAFF. The gene calls are TRBV27 and TRBJ1-1; perhaps TRBD1 as D (6 bases). Germline V gene lookup returns CDR1 MNHEY and CDR2 SMNVEV (reference sequence). The length of the CDR3 is 14 residues. Deletions cut 2 bases from V and 0 bases from J, with 7 bases between.

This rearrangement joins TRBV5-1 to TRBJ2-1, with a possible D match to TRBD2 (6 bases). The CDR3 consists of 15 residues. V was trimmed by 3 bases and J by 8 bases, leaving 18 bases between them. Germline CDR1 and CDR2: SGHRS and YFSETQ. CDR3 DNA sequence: TGCGCCAGCAGCTCAGGGACTTATTCTGTCTATGAGCAGTTCTTC. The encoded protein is CASSSGTYSVYEQFF.